The 16 T cell receptor beta chains presented below share a single source sample, sequenced in a study of T cell repertoires in cytomegalovirus infection. No antigen has been identified for these receptors. TCRdb redid the calling of the reads with MiXCR, one entry per CDR3 protein. The sample comprises about a million distinct CDR3 sequences, around 31% of which are singletons, and over 13% rests with the top ten. Source: cultured CD8+ T cells from PBMCs, taken from culture after CMV antigen stimulation. Receptors were obtained from a human donor in good health (CMV status not recorded). Some clones in this sample may be carry-over from other donors' samples.

This clonotype was counted only a few times. The V and J genes are TRBV27 and TRBJ1-5, with a weak D call TRBD1 (5 bases). Trimming shortened V by 5 bases and J by 1 base, and 12 bases separated the two germline ends. This CDR3 has 15 amino acids. Germline V gene lookup returns CDR1 MNHEY and CDR2 SMNVEV (reference sequence). The CDR3 region is CASSQSRGSNQPQHF. The CDR3, as DNA: TGTGCCAGCAGTCAAAGCCGGGGGAGCAATCAGCCCCAGCATTTT.

To note about this clonotype: One junction end does not reproduce the germline sequence, and a read error may be involved. V is TRBV13 and J is TRBJ2-2, with 7 bases fitting TRBD2. The CDR3 has 14 residues. The germline gives CDR1 PRHDT, CDR2 FYEKMQ (reference sequence). The CDR3 protein is CTSSWGGNTGELFF. As DNA, the CDR3 is TGTACCAGCAGCTGGGGGGGGAACACCGGGGAGCTGTTTTTT.

V and J are TRBV15 and TRBJ2-7; tentatively, D is TRBD1 (6 bases). The germline V gene encodes CDR1 LNHNV and CDR2 YYDKDF (reference sequence). The CDR3 length is 13 residues. V lost 5 bases and J 5 bases, leaving 13 bases between the germline ends. For the CDR3, the DNA is TGTGCCACCAGCCTTTGGAGACAGGACGAGCAGTACTTC. This translates into CATSLWRQDEQYF.

About this clonotype: The conserved phenylalanine or tryptophan is not found at the CDR3 terminus, so this likely reflects a read error. The chain is built from TRBV7-6 and TRBJ2-7, with a tentative D call TRBD2 (5 bases). The germline V and J ends were trimmed by 2 bases and 0 bases, with 8 bases remaining between them. The CDR3 covers 14 residues. CDR1 is SGHVS and CDR2 is FNYEAQ in the germline V gene. CDR3 sequence: CASSLSGDSYEQYL. Here the CDR3 DNA reads TGTGCCAGCAGCTTAAGCGGAGACTCCTACGAGCAGTACTTA.

This clonotype appeared a few times. This chain joins TRBV10-2 and TRBJ2-7; 9 nucleotides line up with TRBD1. This CDR3 region has 15 residues. V was clipped by 6 bases and J by 6 bases; unmatched bases: 12. Germline loops: CDR1 WSHSY, CDR2 SAAADI. Written as DNA, the CDR3 is TGCGCCAGCAGACCAGGACAGGGGATCCCCCTCGAGCAGTACTTC. Encoded protein: CASRPGQGIPLEQYF.

A remark on this clonotype: It may be a read error: a sequence one base away is much more abundant. The J gene is TRBJ2-1, the V gene TRBV7-8, with D perhaps TRBD1 (6 bases). V lost 6 bases to trimming and J lost 5 bases, with 17 bases between them. CDR1 is SGHVS and CDR2 is FQNEAQ in the germline V gene. The CDR3 length is 15 residues. This CDR3 is CASRTQGQVNNEQFF. As DNA, the CDR3 is TGTGCCAGCAGAACCCAGGGGCAAGTTAACAATGAGCAGTTCTTC.

The rearrangement uses TRBV6-6 and TRBJ2-7; D gene unclear. This CDR3 comprises 10 residues. Germline V gene sequence: CDR1 MNHNY, CDR2 SVGAGI (reference sequence). V dropped 10 bases and J dropped 5 bases, with 9 bases sitting between them. The CDR3 DNA reads TGTGCCACTGGGGATAACGAGCAGTACTTC. It yields the protein CATGDNEQYF.

This chain links TRBV4-1 with TRBJ2-3; a possible D gene is TRBD1 (5 bases). The CDR3 covers 17 residues. Trimming pared 1 base from V and 3 bases from J, leaving 17 bases between. Looked up from germline, CDR1 is MGHRA and CDR2 is YSYEKL. The CDR3 here is CASSQVRSGLTTDTQYF. Written as DNA, the CDR3 is TGCGCCAGCAGCCAAGTGCGGTCAGGGTTGACTACAGATACGCAGTATTTT.

V usage is TRBV7-8 and J usage is TRBJ2-3; 13 nucleotides match TRBD2. The V gene's germline CDR1 is SGHVS and CDR2 FQNEAQ. This CDR3 comprises 16 residues. J was trimmed by 4 bases and V by 5 bases; bases with no gene match: 6. The CDR3 is CASSLGTSGVSDTQYF. CDR3 nucleotide sequence: TGTGCCAGCAGCCTCGGGACTAGCGGGGTGTCAGATACGCAGTATTTT. Complete variable domain (other parts from reference TRBV7-8 and TRBJ2-3): GAGVSQSPRYKVAKRGQDVALRCDPISGHVSLFWYQQALGQGPEFLTYFQNEAQLDKSGLPSDRFFAERPEGSVSTLKIQRTQQEDSAVYLCASSLGTSGVSDTQYFGPGTRLTVL.

This clonotype was counted a few times. This rearrangement joins TRBV12-5 to TRBJ2-1; 7 bases line up with TRBD1. This CDR3 has 17 amino acids. CDR1 LGHNT and CDR2 FRNRAP come from the germline V gene. The J segment lost 0 bases and the V segment lost 2 bases, leaving 7 bases of the junction unmatched. CDR3 in amino acids: CASGLFLTGSSYNEQFF. CDR3 bases: TGTGCTAGTGGTTTGTTTTTGACAGGGAGCTCCTACAATGAGCAGTTCTTC.

V gene TRBV27 combines with J gene TRBJ2-1, with no clear D. V lost 3 bases and J lost 5, with 8 bases in between. CDR3 length equals 13 residues. Germline assignment: CDR1 MNHEY and CDR2 SMNVEV (reference sequence). The CDR3, as DNA: TGTGCCAGCAGTTTCATATATAACAATGAGCAGTTCTTC. This translates into CASSFIYNNEQFF.

In this sample, this clonotype turned up many times. V is TRBV6-5 and J is TRBJ1-1; 12 bases line up with TRBD1. Germline-derived CDR1 and CDR2 are MNHEY and SVGAGI. CDR3 length: 17 residues. Unmatched junction bases numbered 9, after V lost 2 bases and J lost 5 bases. The CDR3 sequence: CASSYAPGQGAGTEAFF. In nucleotides, the CDR3 is TGTGCCAGCAGTTACGCACCGGGACAGGGGGCCGGGACTGAAGCTTTCTTT.

The chain carries TRBV7-9 and TRBJ2-4, with TRBD2 identical over 9 bases. The CDR3 has 15 residues. J was trimmed by 8 bases and V by 1 base; bases with no gene match: 6. Germline lookup yields CDR1 SEHNR and CDR2 FQNEAQ (reference sequence). The CDR3 sequence is CASSLESLAGHIQYF. CDR3 DNA: TGTGCCAGCAGCTTAGAATCCCTAGCGGGGCACATTCAGTACTTC.

The chain employs TRBV27 and TRBJ2-1; the D is unclear. Germline V lookup: CDR1 MNHEY, CDR2 SMNVEV (reference sequence). V shed 7 bases and J shed 8 bases, with 12 bases lying between them. The CDR3 is 12 residues long. The CDR3 is CASTTKSDEQFF. Here the CDR3 DNA reads TGTGCCAGCACCACTAAAAGCGATGAGCAGTTCTTC.

This chain links TRBV7-2 with TRBJ1-3, with 9 bases fitting TRBD1. The length of the CDR3 is 15 residues. V shed 5 bases and J 8 bases; nucleotides not matched to a gene: 10. Germline V gene data show CDR1 as SGHTA and CDR2 as FQGNSA. CDR3 DNA: TGTGCCAGCAGCCTGGAGACAGGGGGGTGGGACACCATATATTTT. Protein sequence: CASSLETGGWDTIYF.

This clonotype was counted a few times. V gene TRBV5-5 combines with J gene TRBJ2-4; 10 nucleotides line up with TRBD2. Germline lookup yields CDR1 SGHKS and CDR2 YYEKEE (reference sequence). This CDR3 has 18 amino acids. The V gene end was trimmed by 2 bases and the J gene end by 0 bases; junction bases not matched to a gene: 8. The CDR3 sequence: CASSLGLADELAKNIQYF. In DNA, the CDR3 is TGTGCCAGCAGCTTAGGACTAGCGGATGAGTTAGCCAAAAACATTCAGTACTTC.